The clone carrying this T cell receptor beta chain appeared once. The sample belongs to a study of Ad26.COV2.S vaccination and SARS-CoV-2 variants. Whole-study context: Doses of Ad26.COV2.S were injected into muscle once or twice, 56 days apart.

Trimming removed 3 bases from V and 3 bases from J; junction bases left unmatched: 4. The CDR3 consists of 15 residues. Germline CDR1 and CDR2: KGHSH and LQKENI. Treatment denoted: about 20 received Ad26.COV2.S at low or high dose, single or two shots; about 5 received placebo; per-sample allocation not given. Sampling took place 63 days after the first vaccine or placebo injection. Using immunoSEQ multiplex PCR, the repertoire was profiled, and TCRdb retains in-frame clones only, with some absent. The sample includes 300,000 to 350,000 clones, 70% to 90% of them seen just once. The sequences come from peripheral blood, collected in a trial of Ad26.COV2.S vaccine versus placebo. The sequence derives from a person between 18 and 65 years old who received the Ad26.COV2.S COVID-19 vaccine or a placebo. This chain joins TRBV18 and TRBJ2-7; 11 nucleotides line up with TRBD2. CDR3 protein: CASSPSGTSGYEQYF. The CDR3 nucleotides are TGTGCCAGCTCACCTTCCGGGACTAGCGGCTACGAGCAGTACTTC. Full variable domain (missing parts from reference TRBV18 and TRBJ2-7): NAGVMQNPRHLVRRRGQEARLRCSPMKGHSHVYWYRQLPEEGLKFMVYLQKENIIDESGMPKERFSAEFPKEGPSILRIQQVVRGDSAAYFCASSPSGTSGYEQYFGPGTRLTVT.